This T cell receptor beta chain is drawn from a study of cytomegalovirus exposure and HLA in healthy donors (dated by TCRdb to about 2017). With regard to the full study: An earlier analysis of roughly 500 of the donors reported about 260 Gb of sequence data and roughly 120 million unique TCR beta sequences obtained from roughly 180 million T cells. HLA typing covered class I and class II loci at four-digit resolution. Of the roughly 420 genotyped donors, 75% to 85% were placed in the genetic ancestry cluster associated with self-reported Caucasian donors. An early release that covered about 600 HLA-typed donors contained 250 to 350 gigabases of sequencing data and roughly 84 million unique TCR sequences. Alongside the repertoire data, information on donor age, sex, ethnicity and CMV serostatus was compiled. Every repertoire in the discovery cohort had been generated on one and the same sequencing platform. The study combined high-throughput TCR immunosequencing, statistical association of individual TCRs with disease status, and machine learning to predict cytomegalovirus infection status. Rather than drawing on any new phenotypic data, the later analysis identified candidate immune exposures from TCR beta sequences and the way those sequences occurred across donors. Along with the roughly 670-subject first cohort, a separate validation cohort of over a hundred different subjects was used. The study profiled the T cell repertoires of hundreds of subjects by immunosequencing and related them to cytomegalovirus serostatus. To decide whether each TCR beta V gene segment behaved as functional or pseudogenic, an earlier analysis of 587 of the donors relied on high-throughput TCR beta sequencing. On average, roughly 240,000 unique TCR beta nucleotide sequences were sequenced per donor among 350 to 400 genotyped donors of the cohort, with 15% to 20% of those sequences being non-productive. The study aimed to test whether cataloging public T cell receptors could reveal signatures of past pathogen exposure. Several DR-DQ haplotypes were handled as single units for association and clustering because linkage in the cohort was strong. To study patterns of TCR occurrence, a later analysis re-analyzed previously published TCR beta repertoires from around 670 donors and added high-resolution HLA genotyping. The number of typed donors differed by locus: roughly 629-640 for A, B, C, DRB1 and DQB1; roughly 510 for DQA1; over 600 for DPA1; and about 450 for DPB1. Genome-wide SNP genotypes for about three fifths of the roughly 670 donors were used in a later genetic analysis, which treated that subset as a discovery cohort.

Libraries were constructed by the immunoSEQ multiplex PCR assay. For the multiplex PCR, a mixture combining 60 forward primers for TCR Vbeta segments and 13 reverse primers for TCR Jbeta segments was used. The CDR3 region of rearranged TCR beta genes was amplified from genomic DNA with a multiplex PCR assay. The amplified TCR beta libraries were sequenced on the Illumina HiSeq System as 87-base-pair reads. The source study handled its data this way. In a later analysis, around 80 million unique TCR beta chains were counted across the approximately 620 repertoires, and about 10 million of these chains were shared by at least two donors. Raw reads were error-corrected and collapsed into unique sequences with a nearest-neighbor algorithm that merged closely related sequences to remove PCR and sequencing errors. Alignment of CDR3 sequences to IMGT reference sequences was used to assign V, D and J gene segments. Each retained sequence needed at least a six-nucleotide match to both a V gene segment and a J gene segment. A rearrangement counted as productive if the CDR3 had no stop codons and remained in frame with V and J, and every other rearrangement counted as non-productive. Following IMGT convention, CDR3 was defined as the stretch from the second conserved V-encoded cysteine to the conserved J-encoded phenylalanine. The earlier analysis of approximately 500 of the donors excluded sequences that lacked an unambiguous match to a single V gene segment. In an earlier analysis of almost 600 of the donors, a V segment was called functional when productive rearrangements were above 56.7%, and segregating when the standard deviation between donors exceeded 5%. A statistical classification framework was developed to diagnose cytomegalovirus status using the catalog of TCR beta chain sequences. V and J gene assignment, in a later analysis, came from comparing TCR nucleotide sequences with IMGT/GENE-DB human TR gene sequences. In a later analysis, CDR3 sequences and most-parsimonious VDJ recombination scenarios were assigned using the TCRdist pipeline. A later analysis defined each TCR beta chain by its CDR3 amino acid sequence plus V-gene family, and excluded reads lacking a unique V-gene family. To address suspected cross-contamination and a sequencing artifact, a later analysis removed some 620 highly shared, low-generation-probability nucleotide sequences. In a later analysis, a clonal expansion index was calculated for each public chain from normalized within-repertoire ranks of inferred template counts. A later analysis computed generation probabilities with a VDJ recombination model fitted to out-of-frame rearrangements, and checked the results against IGoR. In a later analysis, hypergeometric tests were used to score TCR-TCR, TCR-HLA and TCR-CMV co-occurrence, with a repertoire-size bias correction applied to TCR pairs. A later analysis estimated false discovery rates by permuting HLA or CMV assignments 20 times. In a later analysis, co-occurring TCRs were grouped using DBSCAN, with TCRdist sequence similarity added in when clustering inside HLA-allele-positive subsets. Co-occurrence clustering excluded repertoires with fewer than 30,000 or more than 120,000 public chains, plus five with anomalous nucleotide sharing. TCRdb retrieved this table from immuneACCESS and kept in-frame rearrangements only. Not all clones are present; in checked studies, unresolved V genes account for under half, and no reason is known for the remainder. V and J calls and clone size are given by that table; D and trimming were obtained from the DNA. For this sample the table gives 250,000 to 350,000 clones, of which 80% were detected only once. The ten largest clones represent 0.3% to 0.35% of the sample.

In the case of this clone: It has no known antigen specificity. Per-base qualities were not stored, and no clone one base away is much larger.

Findings and caveats that apply to the study as a whole: Because HLA typing was missing for some donors at each locus, association tests included only the typed subset. A group of highly shared sequence variants was considered likely to be a technical artifact of the sequencing pipeline. A few of the identified cytomegalovirus-associated TCR beta chains were confirmed in vitro to be specific for cytomegalovirus antigens. A later genetic analysis associated a missense DCLRE1C variant with V-gene and J-gene trimming of TCR beta chains, and an independent cohort replicated the association. Most TCR sequences were seen in very few donors, while some public TCRs were found in many individuals. When HLA alleles, especially DR and DQ, strongly co-occurred, TCR associations were difficult to assign to individual alleles. In a later analysis, several top co-occurrence clusters were reported to appear linked to parvovirus B19, influenza, CMV and Epstein-Barr virus. An earlier analysis of some 560 of the donors showed that most TCR beta V segments appeared in productive rearrangements either about 87% or about 30% of the time, which broadly matched IMGT annotations. A later genetic analysis reported fewer N-insertions in productive TCRs among donors in an Asian-associated ancestry cluster than the roughly 700-donor mean. Most CMV-associated TCR beta chains appeared to be HLA-restricted in a later analysis, and the HLA associations seemed to be driven largely by CMV exposure. A further reported finding was that TCR beta sequences accurately predicted the HLA-A and HLA-B alleles for most subjects in the first cohort. In this cohort, only TCR beta chains were sequenced, and detectable features were limited by the absence of alpha or paired-chain data. Linkage disequilibrium might explain the correlated functional status among segregating V segments, but an unknown experimental factor could not be ruled out. For the cohort, immune exposure information was limited to CMV serostatus. A total of 150 to 200 TCR beta chains were listed by the study as associated with cytomegalovirus. According to the authors, the approach could potentially be generalized to other disease states and immunological phenotypes. At a false discovery rate of 0.05, a later analysis linked some 17,000 TCR beta sequences to specific HLA alleles. In a later analysis, the rate of TCR association differed among HLA loci, with DRB1 alleles having the most associated TCRs and HLA-C alleles having the fewest. The earlier analysis of 587 of the donors excluded roughly 16 rarely observed V segments, including chromosome 9 orphons, because counts were too low. In both the original and validation cohorts, the classifier was reported to diagnose cytomegalovirus status with high specificity and sensitivity. In a later analysis, HLA-associated TCR beta chains showed more clonal expansion and lower generation probabilities than non-associated chains that were equally common. Sequencing depth was assumed to be roughly uniform across donors in the presence/absence analyses, though that assumption may not hold.

The cohort consisted of 650 to 700 healthy bone marrow donors. At the time of sampling, all cohort members were nominally healthy, though unrecorded immune exposures were likely present. The donor was CMV seronegative and belonged to the group of under 400 seronegative cohort members. A peripheral blood sample was provided by each donor, and peripheral blood mononuclear cells were used for TCR beta sequencing. Genomic DNA extraction from the blood cell samples was performed with the Qiagen DNeasy Blood Extraction Kit. The material sequenced was PBMCs. The sequence was obtained from a girl aged 2-9 years in good health and CMV-seronegative.

The CDR3 has the sequence CASGRAQETQYF. The nucleotide sequence is TGCGCCAGCGGCCGAGCCCAAGAGACCCAGTACTTC. This chain is built from TRBV4-1 and TRBJ2-5, with no confident D gene call. The cysteine opens and the phenylalanine closes a CDR3 of 12 amino acids. CDR3 DNA is the only sequence kept; it has 36 bases, read in frame from the first base. The germline V gene yields MGHRA for CDR1 and YSYEKL for CDR2. V gives up 8 bases and J gives up 1 base, and the segment between their germline ends measures 8 bases.